This TCR beta chain was observed in a study of beta chain features in type 1 diabetes (dated by TCRdb to between 2017 and 2018). Looking at the study overall: Mean age, gender distribution, total cell number and subset yield did not differ between patients and healthy donors. In the study, TCRB repertoires of sorted circulating CD4+ T cell subsets from recently diagnosed type 1 diabetes patients were compared with those of matched healthy donors. Regulatory and stem cell-like memory subsets were isolated from only 8 patients and 8 healthy donors, whereas naive and central memory subsets came from all 30 or so donors. A total of about 110 million sorted cells were examined across all samples, and the number of cells per subset was strongly correlated with RNA yield. On the study overall, not on this receptor specifically: In all four CD4+ subsets, TCRB CDR3 length was moderately but significantly shorter in type 1 diabetes patients. PCR may preferentially amplify shorter templates, but because patient and control samples were amplified and corrected together, any resulting skew would affect both groups equally. Because small numbers of individuals were included in the HLA sub-analyses, any influence of HLA type on TCRB rearrangement was left unresolved. Sequencing cDNA rather than genomic DNA could over-represent highly expressing activated cells, although activation and CD3 levels did not differ between groups. Naive, central memory and regulatory TCRB repertoires appeared to be more similar among patients than among healthy donors. At VDJ recombination sites, patients with type 1 diabetes made fewer insertions and deleted more nucleotides, a pattern implying thymic rearrangement abnormalities.

A single peripheral blood draw of 90 to 150 mL on average was collected from each donor into heparinised tubes. Naive, central memory, regulatory and stem cell-like memory CD4+ T cells were sorted on a BD FACSAria II using a panel including CD45RO, CCR7, CD25, CD127, CD95 and CD27. A purity above 95% was achieved for all sorted populations. PBMCs were separated immediately by Lymphoprep density gradient centrifugation and were stained directly, without being cultured. Samples were stained and sorted in pairs, with one healthy donor and one patient per experiment, so that batch effects were minimized. A note on this clone: Which antigen it targets is not known. Qualities for individual bases were not recorded, and no much larger clone is one base off.

The High Capacity cDNA Reverse Transcription Kit was used to reverse transcribe all of the isolated RNA, meaning that expressed TCRB transcripts were what got sequenced. Stem cell-like memory T cell samples underwent survey-depth immunoSEQ sequencing, averaging about 1 million total reads per sample. After sorted cells were lysed in RLT buffer, RNA was extracted with DNase-treated RNeasy Micro or Mini kits, with the choice depending on cell number. Each cell subset was processed on its own to prevent cross-contamination, while patient and healthy donor samples were processed together. The immunoSEQ multiplex PCR was used to amplify TCRB sequences from cDNA, yielding 87-bp fragments that span the CDR3 region. Amplicons were sequenced on the Illumina HiSeq platform. The original methods were these. Synthetic template baselines were used to correct PCR bias computationally, reads within Hamming distance 2 were collapsed together, and singletons that could not be merged were discarded. Reads were aligned against IMGT to assign V, D and J genes, CDR3 length and insertions or deletions at six rearrangement sites. Within each subset, clonotype counts were normalized to sorted cell number, after which true diversity and Gini coefficients were computed with the tcR R package. The overlap coefficient, calculated on TCRB nucleotide sequences, was used to quantify repertoire sharing. Imported from immuneACCESS, the table was reduced by TCRdb to in-frame sequences with V and J called. These copies leave out some clones; in studies compared against another copy, an unresolved V gene accounts for under half, and the cause of the remainder is not known. V, J and clone size derive from that table, while D and trimming were established from the DNA sequence. The sample records approximately 84,000 clones, roughly 31% of which are singletons. Clones ranked in the top ten supply about 0.48% of the sample.

The CDR3 measures 16 amino acids from cysteine to phenylalanine. Only CDR3 DNA is held: 48 bases, read in frame from base 1. Relative to germline, V is missing 3 bases and J is missing 5 bases, with 9 bases of the junction outside any gene match. In the germline V gene, CDR1 corresponds to SNHLY and CDR2 to FYNNEI. The chain couples TRBV2 to TRBJ1-4; TRBD1 agrees with 7 junctional bases. This receptor was taken from a young woman in good health. Sequencing was performed on stem cell memory CD4+ T cells from blood. The cell subset or site tag for this specimen amounts to: stem cell-like memory CD4+ T cells. The CDR3 amino acid sequence is: CASSDPRTGRNEKLFF. The DNA sequence is TGTGCCAGCAGTGACCCAAGGACAGGACGGAATGAAAAACTGTTTTTT.